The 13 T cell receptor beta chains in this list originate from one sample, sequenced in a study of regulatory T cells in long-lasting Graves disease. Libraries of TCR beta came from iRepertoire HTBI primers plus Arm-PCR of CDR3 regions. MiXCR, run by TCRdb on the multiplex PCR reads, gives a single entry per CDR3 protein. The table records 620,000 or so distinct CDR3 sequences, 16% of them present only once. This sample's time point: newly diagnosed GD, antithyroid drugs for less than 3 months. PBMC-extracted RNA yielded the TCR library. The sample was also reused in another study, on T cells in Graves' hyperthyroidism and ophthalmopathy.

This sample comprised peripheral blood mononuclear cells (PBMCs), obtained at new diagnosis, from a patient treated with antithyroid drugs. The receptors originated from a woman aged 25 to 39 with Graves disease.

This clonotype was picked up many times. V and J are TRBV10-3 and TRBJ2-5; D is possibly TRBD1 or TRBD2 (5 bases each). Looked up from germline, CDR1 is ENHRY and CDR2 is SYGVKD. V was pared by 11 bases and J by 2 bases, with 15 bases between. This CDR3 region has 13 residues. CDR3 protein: CASRDAGQETQYF. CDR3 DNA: TGTGCCTCCCGGGACGCGGGTCAAGAGACCCAGTACTTC.

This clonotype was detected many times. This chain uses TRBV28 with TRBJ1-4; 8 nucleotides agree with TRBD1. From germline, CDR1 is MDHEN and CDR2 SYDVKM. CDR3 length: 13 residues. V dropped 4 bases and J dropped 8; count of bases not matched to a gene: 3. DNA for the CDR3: TGTGCCAGCAGTTCGGACAGGGAGGAAAAACTGTTTTTT. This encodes CASSSDREEKLFF.

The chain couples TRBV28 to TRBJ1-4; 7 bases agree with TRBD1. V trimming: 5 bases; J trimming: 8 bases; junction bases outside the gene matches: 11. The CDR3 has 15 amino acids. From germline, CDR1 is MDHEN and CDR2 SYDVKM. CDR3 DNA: TGTGCCAGCAGTCTCCCCGGGACAGTGGTGGAAAAACTGTTTTTT. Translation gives CASSLPGTVVEKLFF.

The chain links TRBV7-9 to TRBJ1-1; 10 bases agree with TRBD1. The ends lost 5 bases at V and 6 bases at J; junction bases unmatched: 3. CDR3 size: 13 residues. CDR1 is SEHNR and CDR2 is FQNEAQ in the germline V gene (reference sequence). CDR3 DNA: TGTGCCAGCAGCGCGGACAGGGGGGCTGAAGCTTTCTTT. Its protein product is CASSADRGAEAFF.

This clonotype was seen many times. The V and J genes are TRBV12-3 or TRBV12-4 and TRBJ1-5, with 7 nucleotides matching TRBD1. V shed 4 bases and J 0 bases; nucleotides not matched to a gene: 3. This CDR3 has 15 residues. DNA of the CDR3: TGTGCCAGCAGTTCAGACAGGGTTAGCAATCAGCCCCAGCATTTT. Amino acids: CASSSDRVSNQPQHF.

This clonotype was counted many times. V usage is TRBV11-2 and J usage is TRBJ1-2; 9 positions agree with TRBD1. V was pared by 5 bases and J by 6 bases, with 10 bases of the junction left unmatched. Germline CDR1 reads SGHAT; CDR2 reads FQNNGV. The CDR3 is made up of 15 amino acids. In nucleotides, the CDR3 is TGTGCCAGCAGCAAGCCGGGACAGGGAAGAAATGGCTACACCTTC. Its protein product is CASSKPGQGRNGYTF.

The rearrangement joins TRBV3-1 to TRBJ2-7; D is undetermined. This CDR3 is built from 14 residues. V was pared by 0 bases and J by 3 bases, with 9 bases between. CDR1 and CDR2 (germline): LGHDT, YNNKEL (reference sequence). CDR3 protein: CASSQDIVRYEQYF. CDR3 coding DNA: TGTGCCAGCAGCCAAGATATTGTACGCTACGAGCAGTACTTC.

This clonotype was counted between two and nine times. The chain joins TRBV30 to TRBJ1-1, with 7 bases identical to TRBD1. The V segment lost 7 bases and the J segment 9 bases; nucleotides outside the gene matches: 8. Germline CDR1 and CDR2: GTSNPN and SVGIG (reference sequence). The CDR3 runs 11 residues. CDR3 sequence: CALRQGGKAFF. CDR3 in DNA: TGTGCCTTAAGACAGGGTGGGAAAGCTTTCTTT.

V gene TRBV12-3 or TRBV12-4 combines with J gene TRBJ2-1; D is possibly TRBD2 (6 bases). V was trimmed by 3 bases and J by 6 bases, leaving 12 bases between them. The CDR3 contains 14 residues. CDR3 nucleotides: TGTGCCAGCAGTTTTTCGGGGGTTACCAATGAGCAGTTCTTC. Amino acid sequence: CASSFSGVTNEQFF.

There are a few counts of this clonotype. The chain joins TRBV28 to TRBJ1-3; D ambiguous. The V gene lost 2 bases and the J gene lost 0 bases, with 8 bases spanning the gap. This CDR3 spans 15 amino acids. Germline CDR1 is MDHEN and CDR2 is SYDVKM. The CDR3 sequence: CASSLAGISGNTIYF. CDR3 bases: TGTGCCAGCAGTTTAGCCGGGATCTCTGGAAACACCATATATTTT.

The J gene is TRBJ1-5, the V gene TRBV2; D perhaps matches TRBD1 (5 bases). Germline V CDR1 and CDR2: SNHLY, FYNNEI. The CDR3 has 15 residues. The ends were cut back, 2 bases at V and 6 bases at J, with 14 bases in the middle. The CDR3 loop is CASSERAGSRQPQHF. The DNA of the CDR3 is TGTGCCAGCAGTGAAAGGGCAGGGAGCCGTCAGCCCCAGCATTTT.

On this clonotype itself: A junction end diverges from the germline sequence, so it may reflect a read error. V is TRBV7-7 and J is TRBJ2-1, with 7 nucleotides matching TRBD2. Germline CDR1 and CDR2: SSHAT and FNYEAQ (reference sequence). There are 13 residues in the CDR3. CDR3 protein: CASSASGANEQFF. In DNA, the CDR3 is TGTGCTAGCAGCGCTAGCGGAGCCAATGAGCAGTTCTTC.

This chain's CDR3 is CASSLRLAGGPESPPDTQYF. The CDR3 bases are TGTGCCAGCAGCTTAAGACTAGCGGGAGGGCCGGAGTCCCCCCCAGATACGCAGTATTTT. The chain combines TRBV13 with TRBJ2-3, with 14 bases that match TRBD2. The CDR3 extends over 20 amino acids. Trimming took 2 bases from V and 4 from J; bases not matched to a gene: 14. Germline V gives CDR1 PRHDT, CDR2 FYEKMQ (reference sequence). The full variable domain, its missing parts supplied by reference TRBV13 and TRBJ2-3, is AAGVIQSPRHLIKEKRETATLKCYPIPRHDTVYWYQQGPGQDPQFLISFYEKMQSDKGSIPDRFSAQQFSDYHSELNMSSLELGDSALYFCASSLRLAGGPESPPDTQYFGPGTRLTVL.